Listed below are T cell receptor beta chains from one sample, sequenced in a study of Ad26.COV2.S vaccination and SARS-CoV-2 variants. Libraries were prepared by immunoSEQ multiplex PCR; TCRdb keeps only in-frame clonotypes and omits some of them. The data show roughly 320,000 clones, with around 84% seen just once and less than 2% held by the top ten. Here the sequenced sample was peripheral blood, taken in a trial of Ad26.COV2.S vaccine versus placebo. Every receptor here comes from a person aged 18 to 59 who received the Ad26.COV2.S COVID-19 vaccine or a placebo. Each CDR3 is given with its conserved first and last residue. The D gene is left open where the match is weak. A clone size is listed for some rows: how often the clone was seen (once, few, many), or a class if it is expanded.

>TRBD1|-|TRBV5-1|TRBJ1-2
TGCGCCAGCAGCACCTTGGGACAGGGAGGTGCTAGGGTGAACTATGGCTACACCTTC
CASSTLGQGGARVNYGYTF
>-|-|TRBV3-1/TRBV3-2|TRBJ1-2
TGTGCCAGCAGCCGTATCCAGGGTGATGGCTACACCTTC
CASSRIQGDGYTF
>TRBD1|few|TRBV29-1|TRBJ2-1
TGCAGCGTCCCCCAGGGGGAACACAATGAGCAGTTCTTC
CSVPQGEHNEQFF
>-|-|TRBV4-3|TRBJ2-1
TGCGCCAGCAGCCAAGATCTTGGGTTCTACAATGAGCAGTTCTTC
CASSQDLGFYNEQFF
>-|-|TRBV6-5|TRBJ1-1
TGTGCCAGCAGCTCACAGATGAACACTGAAGCTTTCTTT
CASSSQMNTEAFF
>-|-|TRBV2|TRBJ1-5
TGTGCCAGCAGTGAAGCATGGGGCAATCAGCCCCAGCATTTT
CASSEAWGNQPQHF
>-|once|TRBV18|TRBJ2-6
TGTGCCAGCTCACCACAACACCCGAACTCTGGGGCCAACGTCCTGACTTTC
CASSPQHPNSGANVLTF
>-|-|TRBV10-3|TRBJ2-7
TGTGCCATCAGTGCCCGGGACGGCGGAACCTACGAGCAGTACTTC
CAISARDGGTYEQYF
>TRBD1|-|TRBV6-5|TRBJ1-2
TGTGCCAGCACCATAAGACAGGGGGCTGGCTACACCTTC
CASTIRQGAGYTF
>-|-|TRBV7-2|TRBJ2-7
TGTGCCAGCAGCTTAGTGGAGGGGCCCCCGCATTACGAGCAGTACTTC
CASSLVEGPPHYEQYF
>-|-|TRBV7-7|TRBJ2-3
TGTGCTAGCAGCTTAGGGTGGGGCCGGGGAGATACGCAGTATTTT
CASSLGWGRGDTQYF
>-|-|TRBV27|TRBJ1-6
TGTGCCAGCAGCCGCACAGGGAAAGGTTCACCCCTCCACTTT
CASSRTGKGSPLHF
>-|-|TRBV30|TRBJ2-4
TGTGCCTTCTCGACCTCCAAAAACATTCAGTACTTC
CAFSTSKNIQYF
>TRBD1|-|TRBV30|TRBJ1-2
TGTGCCTGGAGTGGAACTATAGGGGGCATCGGTGGCTACACCTTC
CAWSGTIGGIGGYTF
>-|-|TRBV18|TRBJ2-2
TGTGCCAGCTTGGAACTCCTGAACACCGGGGAGCTGTTTTTT
CASLELLNTGELFF
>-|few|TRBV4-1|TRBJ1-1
TGCGCCAGCAGCCAACCTTACTCGGACAAAAGGAACGCTTTCTTT
CASSQPYSDKRNAFF
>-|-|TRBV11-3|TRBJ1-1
TGTGCCAGCTGGAAGTCCTGGACAGATTGCATGAACACTGAAGCTTTCTTT
CASWKSWTDCMNTEAFF
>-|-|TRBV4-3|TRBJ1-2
TGCGCCAGCAGCCAAGATAGGCGGGGCTACACCTTC
CASSQDRRGYTF
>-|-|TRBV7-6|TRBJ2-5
TGTGCCAGCAGCTTAGCTCAGGGACAGACCCAGTACTTC
CASSLAQGQTQYF
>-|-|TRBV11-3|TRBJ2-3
TGTGCCAGCAGCTTCACAGGAGGACGCACAGATACGCAGTATTTT
CASSFTGGRTDTQYF
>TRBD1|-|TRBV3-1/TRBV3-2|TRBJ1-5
TGTGCCAGCACCCGGACAGGGGAGGGCAATCAGCCCCAGCATTTT
CASTRTGEGNQPQHF
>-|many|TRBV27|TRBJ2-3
TGTGCCAGCAGTTTAGGGTGGGGGAGACTTCCCTCTACGCAGTATTTT
CASSLGWGRLPSTQYF
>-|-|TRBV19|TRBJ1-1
TGTGCCAGTAGTACTCCCGGCCAGGGGAGAGGACTGAACACTGAAGCTTTCTTT
CASSTPGQGRGLNTEAFF
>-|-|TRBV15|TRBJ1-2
TGTGCCACCAGCAGAGACTCTAACTATGGCTACACCTTC
CATSRDSNYGYTF
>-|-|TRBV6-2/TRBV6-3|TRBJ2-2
TGTGCCAGCAGTTACGGCCCGCCCGGGTACACCGGGGAGCTGTTTTTT
CASSYGPPGYTGELFF
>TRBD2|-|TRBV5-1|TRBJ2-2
TGCGCCAGCAGCCCACAAGGGACTAGCGGGGGGAACACCGGGGAGCTGTTTTTT
CASSPQGTSGGNTGELFF
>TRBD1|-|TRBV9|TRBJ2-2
TGTGCCAGCAGCCCAAGGGGACAGGGATTGTCCGGGGAGCTGTTTTTT
CASSPRGQGLSGELFF
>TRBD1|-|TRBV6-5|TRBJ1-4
TGTGCCAGCAGCCCCGGGACAGGGGGAAAGGAAAAACTGTTTTTT
CASSPGTGGKEKLFF
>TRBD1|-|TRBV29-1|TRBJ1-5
TGCAGCGTTCGACAGGGCGAACAGCCCCAGCATTTT
CSVRQGEQPQHF
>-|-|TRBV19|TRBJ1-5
TGTGCCAGTAGTATAGTCGGGCAGGGTTGGCAGCCCCAGCATTTT
CASSIVGQGWQPQHF
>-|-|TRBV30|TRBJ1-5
TGTGCCTGGAGTGAAGGGCTGCGGCAGCCCCAGCATTTT
CAWSEGLRQPQHF
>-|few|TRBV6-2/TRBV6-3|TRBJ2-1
TGTGCCAGCAGTTCACGACAGGCCCATTTTAGTGAGCAGTTCTTC
CASSSRQAHFSEQFF
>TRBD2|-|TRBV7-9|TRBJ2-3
TGTGCCAGCAGCCCAGGGACTAGCGGGGTGGATACGCAGTATTTT
CASSPGTSGVDTQYF
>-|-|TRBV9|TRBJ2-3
TGTGCCAGCAGCGACTTAAGGACTTCCCCGGCAGATACGCAGTATTTT
CASSDLRTSPADTQYF
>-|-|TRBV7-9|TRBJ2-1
TGTGCCAGCAGCCCGCGGAAGAGGAATGAGCAGTTCTTC
CASSPRKRNEQFF
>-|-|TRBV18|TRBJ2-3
TGTGCCAGCTCACCACTAGACAGATCAGATACGCAGTATTTT
CASSPLDRSDTQYF
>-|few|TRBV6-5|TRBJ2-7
TGTGCCAGCATCTACGCCCCGGGGCTGACCTACGAGCAGTACTTC
CASIYAPGLTYEQYF
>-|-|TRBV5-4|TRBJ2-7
TGTGCCAGCAGCCTCCGGGGGACATACGAGCAGTACTTC
CASSLRGTYEQYF
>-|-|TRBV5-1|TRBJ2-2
TGCGCCAGCAGCTTGGGGGGTTCCGGGGAGCTGTTTTTT
CASSLGGSGELFF
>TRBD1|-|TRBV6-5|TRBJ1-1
TGTGCCAGCAGTTTTCGACAGGGCGGGGTTTCCACTGAAGCTTTCTTT
CASSFRQGGVSTEAFF
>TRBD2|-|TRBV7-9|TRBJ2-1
TGTGCCAGCAGCTTACAGCGGGGACTCTCCTACAATGAGCAGTTCTTC
CASSLQRGLSYNEQFF
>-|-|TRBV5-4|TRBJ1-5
TGTGCCAGCAGCCCAGATCCCGGTGCGGATCAGCCCCAGCATTTT
CASSPDPGADQPQHF
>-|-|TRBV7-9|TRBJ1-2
TGTGCCAGCAGCTTGGATTTCCGGGGCCTAAACTATGGCTACACCTTC
CASSLDFRGLNYGYTF
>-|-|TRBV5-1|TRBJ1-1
TGCGCCAGCAGCTTACAGGGATGGAGTCAAACTGAAGCTTTCTTT
CASSLQGWSQTEAFF
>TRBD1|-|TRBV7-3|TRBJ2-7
TGTGCCAGCAGCGACACACCGGGACAGGGTTGCGAGCAGTACTTC
CASSDTPGQGCEQYF
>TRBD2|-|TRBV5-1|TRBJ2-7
TGCGCCAGCAGCAAGGTAGCGGGGTCCTACGAGCAGTACTTC
CASSKVAGSYEQYF
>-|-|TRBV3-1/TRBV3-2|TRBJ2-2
TGTGCCAGCAGCCCTGGCACAAGTGCGAACACCGGGGAGCTGTTTTTT
CASSPGTSANTGELFF
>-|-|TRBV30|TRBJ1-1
TGTGCCTGGATCAGCGGAGGAGCTTTCTTT
CAWISGGAFF
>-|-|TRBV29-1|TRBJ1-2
TGCAGCGCCGGTGGGACGGGAGGCTACACCTTC
CSAGGTGGYTF
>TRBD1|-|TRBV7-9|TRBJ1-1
TGTGCCAGCAGCTTAGGGCAGGGGACAGCGAACACTGAAGCTTTCTTT
CASSLGQGTANTEAFF
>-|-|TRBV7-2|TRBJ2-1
TGTGCCAGCAGCTTGAAAGGTACCTACAATGAGCAGTTCTTC
CASSLKGTYNEQFF
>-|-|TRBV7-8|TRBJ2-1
TGTGCCAGCAGCCCTAACAGGGATGGTTACAATGAGCAGTTCTTC
CASSPNRDGYNEQFF
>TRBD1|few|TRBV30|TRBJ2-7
TGTGCCTGGAGTATGGGGACAGCTCGCGAGCAGTACTTC
CAWSMGTAREQYF
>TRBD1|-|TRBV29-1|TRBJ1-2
TGCAGCGTTGCTTACCGGACAGGGGTCGATGGCTACACCTTC
CSVAYRTGVDGYTF